This T cell receptor beta chain stems from a study of T cell changes during pregnancy in multiple sclerosis. There are 15 residues in the CDR3. The junction had 11 bases not matched to a gene; V was cut back by 6 bases and J by 3 bases. Germline CDR1 and CDR2: SGHDT and YYEEEE. The table came from immunoSEQ multiplex PCR; TCRdb's copy has only in-frame clones and leaves some out. The table lists about 24,000 clones, around 81% of them singletons. This rearrangement joins TRBV5-6 to TRBJ1-2; 7 nucleotides align to TRBD1. This TCR was sampled from a female donor in good health, enrolled as a control in a pregnancy study. The specimen comprised CD8+ T cells from peripheral blood mononuclear cells, sampled in the first trimester of pregnancy. CDR3 sequence reads: CASIPGAGGDYGYTF. CDR3 nucleotides: TGTGCCAGCATCCCCGGGGCAGGGGGAGACTATGGCTACACCTTC.